Following are 18 T cell receptor beta chains from one sample sequenced in a study of cytomegalovirus exposure and HLA in healthy donors. PCR involved 60 Vbeta and 13 Jbeta primers. Measured with immunoSEQ multiplex PCR; TCRdb has only the in-frame clones, and not every one. The sample lists about 190,000 clones, roughly 81% seen once, with about 3% in the top ten. Sample: PBMCs. Receptors originate from a woman aged 25-40 years in good health and CMV-seropositive.

In its sample, this clone was seen a few times. This chain uses TRBV28 with TRBJ1-2; TRBD1 might be the D (5 bases). Germline V gene sequence: CDR1 MDHEN, CDR2 SYDVKM. The CDR3 loop spans 12 amino acids. The germline V and J ends were trimmed by 2 bases and 6 bases, with 7 bases remaining between them. DNA for the CDR3: TGTGCCAGCAGTTTAGCGGGGGATGGCTACACCTTC. Translated, it gives CASSLAGDGYTF.

The rearrangement uses TRBV27 and TRBJ2-7; D might be TRBD1 (6 bases). The CDR3 has 13 residues. CDR1 is MNHEY, CDR2 SMNVEV, per germline (reference sequence). The V end was cut by 4 bases, the J end by 3 bases, with 10 bases between. The CDR3 loop is CASSYRTDYEQYF. CDR3 DNA: TGTGCCAGCAGTTATAGGACAGACTACGAGCAGTACTTC.

This sequence joins TRBV2 and TRBJ2-1; 8 bases agree with TRBD1. Germline assignment: CDR1 SNHLY and CDR2 FYNNEI. The V segment lost 6 bases and the J segment 3 bases; nucleotides outside the gene matches: 7. The CDR3 covers 15 residues. CDR3 coding DNA: TGTGCCAGCAGCCCAGGACAGGGAGTCTACAATGAGCAGTTCTTC. Its translation is CASSPGQGVYNEQFF.

V and J are TRBV2 and TRBJ2-7; D possibly corresponds to TRBD1 (6 bases). There are 14 residues in the CDR3. Trimming cost V 5 bases and J 3 bases, with 14 bases left between them. The germline V gene encodes CDR1 SNHLY and CDR2 FYNNEI. CDR3 in amino acids: CASSSQTGRYEQYF. CDR3 coding DNA: TGTGCCAGCAGTTCCCAGACAGGCCGCTACGAGCAGTACTTC. Full variable domain (remainder filled in from reference TRBV2 and TRBJ2-7): EPEVTQTPSHQVTQMGQEVILRCVPISNHLYFYWYRQILGQKVEFLVSFYNNEISEKSEIFDDQFSVERPDGSNFTLKIRSTKLEDSAMYFCASSSQTGRYEQYFGPGTRLTVT.

This clone appeared a few times. V gene TRBV28 combines with J gene TRBJ1-5; TRBD1 might be the D (6 bases). Germline loops: CDR1 MDHEN, CDR2 SYDVKM. CDR3 length: 15 residues. V lost 3 bases and J lost 5, with 14 bases in between. The CDR3 sequence is CASSFRDRRHQPQHF. The DNA of the CDR3 is TGTGCCAGCAGTTTCCGTGACAGGCGGCATCAGCCCCAGCATTTT.

This chain uses TRBV18 with TRBJ1-2; D remains ambiguous. This CDR3 spans 13 amino acids. V lost 1 base and J 3 bases, leaving 6 bases between the germline ends. The germline CDR1 and CDR2 sequences are KGHSH and LQKENI. As DNA, the CDR3 is TGTGCCAGCTCACCACGCGGTGACTATGGCTACACCTTC. It specifies CASSPRGDYGYTF.

J is TRBJ2-1 and V is TRBV27; the D gene is possibly TRBD2 (6 bases). Trimming stripped 5 bases from V and 7 bases from J, with 18 bases between. The CDR3 is made up of 15 amino acids. The germline CDR1 and CDR2 sequences are MNHEY and SMNVEV (reference sequence). This chain's CDR3 is CASSRPDYRPNEQFF. CDR3 nucleotides: TGTGCCAGCAGTCGACCGGACTACCGACCAAATGAGCAGTTCTTC.

The chain employs TRBV9 and TRBJ2-1; 7 nucleotides match TRBD1. The length of the CDR3 is 16 residues. V shed 3 bases, J shed 0 bases, and the junction held 6 bases outside the gene matches. The germline V gene has CDR1 SGDLS and CDR2 YYNGEE. The CDR3 protein is CASSAEGASSYNEQFF. CDR3 coding DNA: TGTGCCAGCAGCGCAGAGGGGGCTAGCTCCTACAATGAGCAGTTCTTC.

The CDR3: CASSSVGGYEQFF. CDR3 sequence (DNA): TGCGCCAGCAGCTCCGTCGGTGGTTATGAGCAGTTCTTC. The chain carries TRBV5-1 and TRBJ2-1; D gene ambiguous. Trimming cost V 3 bases and J 8 bases, with 12 bases left between them. The length of the CDR3 is 13 residues. Germline V gene data show CDR1 as SGHRS and CDR2 as YFSETQ.

The chain has TRBV28 and TRBJ1-3; D may be TRBD1 (6 bases). Germline lookup yields CDR1 MDHEN and CDR2 SYDVKM. V lost 4 bases and J 0 bases, leaving 10 bases between the germline ends. The CDR3 contains 15 residues. This CDR3 reads CASSYSTGSGNTIYF. As DNA, the CDR3 is TGTGCCAGCAGTTATTCGACAGGCTCTGGAAACACCATATATTTT.

This clone is a singleton in its sample. The chain has TRBV19 and TRBJ1-5; 9 bases align to TRBD1. CDR3 length equals 14 residues. The germline CDR1 and CDR2 sequences are LNHDA and SQIVND (reference sequence). J was trimmed by 6 bases and V by 7 bases; bases with no gene match: 7. The CDR3 region has the DNA TGTGCCAGTACCATACAGGGGGCGGTTCAGCCCCAGCATTTT. Translated: CASTIQGAVQPQHF.

J is TRBJ1-5 and V is TRBV19; weak D call: TRBD1 (5 bases). The germline gives CDR1 LNHDA, CDR2 SQIVND (reference sequence). The CDR3 consists of 13 residues. With 8 bases removed from V and 4 bases from J, the gap between germline ends came to 12 bases. CDR3 sequence (DNA): TGTGCCAGTGGGTTAACAGGAAATCAGCCCCAGCATTTT. This encodes CASGLTGNQPQHF.

CDR3 sequence (DNA): TGTGCCAGCAGCTCCCGGACTAGCGGGACCCTTCCTTTTTACAATGAGCAGTTCTTC. Its translation: CASSSRTSGTLPFYNEQFF. The chain combines TRBV5-6 with TRBJ2-1, with TRBD2 matching 12 bases. Trimming cost V 3 bases and J 4 bases; bases outside gene matches: 14. The CDR3 spans 19 residues. CDR1 is SGHDT and CDR2 is YYEEEE in the germline V gene.

The rearrangement uses TRBV6-1 and TRBJ2-3; TRBD1 is a possible D gene (6 bases). Germline loops: CDR1 MNHNS, CDR2 SASEGT. The CDR3 extends over 18 amino acids. Trimming removed 4 bases from V and 2 bases from J, with 22 bases in between. The CDR3 loop is CASSGLRDIYSVTDTQYF. CDR3 DNA sequence: TGTGCCAGCAGTGGTCTCCGGGACATCTACTCAGTCACAGATACGCAGTATTTT.

This clone was counted a few times. This chain joins TRBV11-3 and TRBJ2-2; TRBD1 aligns across 7 bases. V lost 2 bases and J lost 6; bases outside the gene matches: 3. Per the germline V gene, CDR1 is SGHNT and CDR2 is YENEEA. This CDR3 contains 14 residues. CDR3 loop: CASSLQGVAGELFF. In nucleotides, the CDR3 is TGTGCCAGCAGCTTACAGGGGGTAGCCGGGGAGCTGTTTTTT.

This rearrangement joins TRBV2 to TRBJ2-1; 9 nucleotides line up with TRBD2. The CDR3 totals 16 residues. CDR1 and CDR2 from the germline V gene are SNHLY and FYNNEI. V lost 1 base to trimming and J lost 4 bases; unmatched junction nucleotides: 5. CDR3 DNA: TGTGCCAGCAGTGAAGGAGGACTAGCGCCATACAATGAGCAGTTCTTC. Amino acid sequence: CASSEGGLAPYNEQFF. The full variable domain, rest sourced from reference TRBV2 and TRBJ2-1, is EPEVTQTPSHQVTQMGQEVILRCVPISNHLYFYWYRQILGQKVEFLVSFYNNEISEKSEIFDDQFSVERPDGSNFTLKIRSTKLEDSAMYFCASSEGGLAPYNEQFFGPGTRLTVL.

The CDR3 DNA reads TGTGCCAGCAGCTTGGGGAGATACGAGCAGTACTTC. This codes for CASSLGRYEQYF. The gene calls are TRBV5-5 and TRBJ2-7; no firm D call. The CDR3 loop spans 12 amino acids. CDR1 is SGHKS, CDR2 YYEKEE, per germline (reference sequence). Between the trimmed V and J ends, which lost 0 bases and 4 bases, there was a span of 5 bases.

This clone occurred a few times. The rearrangement joins TRBV7-6 to TRBJ2-6, with 11 bases matching TRBD1. The CDR3 has 19 residues. CDR1 and CDR2 (germline): SGHVS, FNYEAQ. Trimming at V came to 3 bases and at J to 3 bases, leaving 10 bases not matched to a gene. CDR3 coding DNA: TGTGCCAGCAGCTTGGGGCGGACAGGGGGCGTTGGTGGGGCCAACGTCCTGACTTTC. Translation gives CASSLGRTGGVGGANVLTF.